A single sample gave rise to the 15 T cell receptor beta chains below, sequenced in a study of Ad26.COV2.S vaccination and SARS-CoV-2 variants. Sequenced by immunoSEQ multiplex PCR; TCRdb stores in-frame clones only, minus some. The profile covers about 350,000 clones, with around 92% appearing a single time and around 4.2% taken by the ten largest. Source: peripheral blood, taken after recovery from COVID-19. The receptors shown here come from a human donor who had recovered from COVID-19.

This chain uses TRBV11-3 with TRBJ1-1, with a weak D call TRBD1 (5 bases). This CDR3 is built from 17 residues. The ends were cut back, 3 bases at V and 0 bases at J, with 17 bases in the middle. Germline CDR1 and CDR2: SGHNT and YENEEA. The CDR3, as DNA: TGTGCCAGCAGCTTGACCCGTGGGGGGTCTTTGAACACTGAAGCTTTCTTT. It specifies CASSLTRGGSLNTEAFF.

The chain carries TRBV18 and TRBJ1-3; 8 bases are shared with TRBD1. Germline V gene data show CDR1 as KGHSH and CDR2 as LQKENI. Trimming took 3 bases from V and 0 from J; bases not matched to a gene: 1. The CDR3 contains 15 residues. The CDR3: CASSPDRGSGNTIYF. In nucleotides, the CDR3 is TGTGCCAGCTCACCCGACAGGGGCTCTGGAAACACCATATATTTT.

The chain is built from TRBV11-2 and TRBJ1-6; D might be TRBD1 (5 bases). The V end was cut by 1 base, the J end by 9 bases, with 10 bases between. The CDR3 sequence is 14 residues long. Per the germline V gene, CDR1 is SGHAT and CDR2 is FQNNGV. CDR3 DNA: TGTGCCAGCAGCTTAGCCCTTGGGGGTTCACCCCTCCACTTT. Protein product: CASSLALGGSPLHF.

The chain carries TRBV29-1 and TRBJ2-3, with 8 nucleotides matching TRBD2. The J segment lost 1 base and the V segment lost 6 bases, leaving 9 bases of the junction unmatched. The CDR3 extends over 15 amino acids. Germline loops: CDR1 SQVTM, CDR2 ANQGSEA. CDR3 in amino acids: CSVTVREGGTDTQYF. CDR3 in DNA: TGCAGCGTGACGGTTCGGGAGGGTGGCACAGATACGCAGTATTTT.

As for this clone: Different DNA sequences within this sample yield the same CDR3. The V and J genes are TRBV5-1 and TRBJ2-5, with D perhaps matching TRBD2 (6 bases). CDR3 size: 12 residues. V was clipped by 4 bases and J by 5 bases, with 9 bases between them. CDR1 and CDR2 from the germline V gene are SGHRS and YFSETQ. DNA for the CDR3: TGCGCCAGCAGCCTGACTAGGGAGACCCAGTACTTC. The encoded protein is CASSLTRETQYF.

This chain connects TRBV5-1 to TRBJ2-1; tentative D call: TRBD2 (6 bases). This CDR3 comprises 14 residues. Germline V gene data show CDR1 as SGHRS and CDR2 as YFSETQ. Between the trimmed V and J ends, which lost 4 bases and 5 bases, there was a span of 13 bases. CDR3 in amino acids: CASSHGLPDNEQFF. The CDR3 DNA follows: TGCGCCAGCAGCCACGGACTACCCGACAATGAGCAGTTCTTC.

The rearrangement links TRBV10-3 to TRBJ2-3; the D gene is possibly TRBD1 (5 bases). CDR3 size: 15 residues. Germline-derived CDR1 and CDR2 are ENHRY and SYGVKD. V was trimmed by 3 bases and J by 0 bases, leaving 10 bases between them. For the CDR3, the DNA is TGTGCCATCAGTGAACAGGATCTTAGCACAGATACGCAGTATTTT. It translates to CAISEQDLSTDTQYF.

V usage is TRBV5-5 and J usage is TRBJ2-7; no definite D call. V was pared by 0 bases and J by 3 bases, with 4 bases between. The CDR3 is made up of 12 amino acids. CDR1 is SGHKS, CDR2 YYEKEE, per germline (reference sequence). This chain's CDR3 is CASSLVYYEQYF. The DNA for the CDR3 is TGTGCCAGCAGCTTGGTATACTACGAGCAGTACTTC.

The rearrangement uses TRBV10-3 and TRBJ1-1; unclear D gene. V dropped 4 bases and J dropped 5 bases, with 11 bases sitting between them. The CDR3 is 13 amino acids. In germline, CDR1 is ENHRY, CDR2 SYGVKD. For the CDR3, the DNA is TGTGCCATCAGTGCACGGGGTGGAACTGAAGCTTTCTTT. It translates to CAISARGGTEAFF.

The sample holds one count of this clone. The chain combines TRBV24-1 with TRBJ1-2; TRBD1 agrees at 10 bases. Trimming removed 12 bases from V and 4 bases from J; junction bases left unmatched: 10. The CDR3 contains 14 residues. Germline V gene lookup returns CDR1 KGHDR and CDR2 SFDVKD. The CDR3: CAATGTGESYGYTF. The CDR3, as DNA: TGTGCCGCAACCGGGACAGGGGAATCCTATGGCTACACCTTC.

The V and J genes are TRBV6-6 and TRBJ1-5; no firm D call. The V end lost 5 bases, the J end lost 8 bases, and 13 bases lay between the germline ends. This CDR3 contains 13 residues. Per the germline V gene, CDR1 is MNHNY and CDR2 is SVGAGI (reference sequence). CDR3 region: CASSRLSNEPQHF. In DNA, the CDR3 is TGTGCCAGCAGTCGCCTTTCGAATGAGCCCCAGCATTTT.

The CDR3 region has the DNA TGTGCCACCAGCAGAGCCGGGACAGGGTACAATGAGCAGTTCTTC. Translating gives CATSRAGTGYNEQFF. The chain joins TRBV15 to TRBJ2-1, with TRBD1 identical over 9 bases. Germline loops: CDR1 LNHNV, CDR2 YYDKDF (reference sequence). The length of the CDR3 is 15 residues. Trimming removed 1 base from V and 4 bases from J; junction bases left unmatched: 2.

The sample holds one count of this clone. The chain has TRBV18 and TRBJ1-2; 8 nucleotides match TRBD1. Germline trimming cut 6 bases from V and 4 bases from J; bases unmatched to any gene: 10. The V gene's germline CDR1 is KGHSH and CDR2 LQKENI. This CDR3 comprises 15 residues. CDR3 in amino acids: CASSPDRGSGYGYTF. CDR3 in DNA: TGTGCCAGCTCGCCTGACAGGGGTTCTGGCTATGGCTACACCTTC.

This chain links TRBV5-4 with TRBJ1-5; D might be TRBD1 (6 bases). Trimming removed 4 bases at V and 4 bases at J, with 9 bases between. Germline values: CDR1 SGHNT, CDR2 YYREEE (reference sequence). CDR3 length equals 13 residues. CDR3 amino acids: CASSAGQNQPQHF. The CDR3 nucleotides are TGTGCCAGCAGCGCCGGACAGAATCAGCCCCAGCATTTT.

This clone showed up just once. This chain connects TRBV11-2 to TRBJ2-5, with a weak D call TRBD2 (5 bases). This CDR3 region has 15 residues. Trimming pared 3 bases from V and 2 bases from J, leaving 13 bases between. Germline loops: CDR1 SGHAT, CDR2 FQNNGV. DNA of the CDR3: TGTGCCAGCAGCTTCAGTAGCGCGGGTCAAGAGACCCAGTACTTC. Its translation is CASSFSSAGQETQYF. Full variable domain (rest looked up from reference TRBV11-2 and TRBJ2-5): EAGVAQSPRYKIIEKRQSVAFWCNPISGHATLYWYQQILGQGPKLLIQFQNNGVVDDSQLPKDRFSAERLKGVDSTLKIQPAKLEDSAVYLCASSFSSAGQETQYFGPGTRLLVL.